Sequencing of this TCR beta chain was carried out in a study of STAT5B mutations in CD4+ large granular lymphocyte leukemia. General study results and limits: TRBV06-family usage was enriched in top patient clones (8/27) versus controls (2/35).

For this clone: Its target is not known.

Healthy controls were blood donor buffy coats. With V trimmed by 11 bases and J by 5 bases, 8 bases remained unmatched. The germline V gene encodes CDR1 MDHEN and CDR2 SYDVKM. There are 12 residues in the CDR3. Measured with immunoSEQ multiplex PCR; TCRdb has only the in-frame clones, and not every one. The sample has about 30,000 clones, under 80% seen once; the top ten hold 3.1%. The chain links TRBV28 to TRBJ2-5; 7 nucleotides line up with TRBD1. The sequenced sample consisted of CD4+ T cells from blood buffy coats. This receptor was taken from a human donor in good health. The CDR3 here is CASRQGRETQYF. The CDR3 DNA follows: TGTGCCTCCAGACAGGGCCGGGAGACCCAGTACTTC. The variable domain in full, with the rest retrieved from reference TRBV28 and TRBJ2-5, is DVKVTQSSRYLVKRTGEKVFLECVQDMDHENMFWYRQDPGLGLRLIYFSYDVKMKEKGDIPEGYSVSREKKERFSLILESASTNQTSMYLCASRQGRETQYFGPGTRLLVL.